These T cell receptor beta chains were read from a single sample in a study of blood T cell repertoires in COVID-19. Sequenced by immunoSEQ multiplex PCR; TCRdb stores in-frame clones only, minus some. The table lists 95,000 to 100,000 clones, approximately 90% of them singletons. Sequenced material: peripheral blood. The receptors originated from a human donor with COVID-19, enrolled during active disease. The donor label of this sample is uncertain. The CDR3 runs from the conserved cysteine through the conserved F or W. A D gene is named only where the DNA matches it firmly. Only part of the rows carry a size: once, few, many, or a class if the clone is expanded.

clone size,V gene,J gene,D gene,CDR3 protein,CDR3 DNA
NA,TRBV19,TRBJ2-5,TRBD2,CASSPEREVGETQYF,TGTGCCAGTAGTCCCGAGCGGGAGGTGGGAGAGACCCAGTACTTC
NA,TRBV6-5,TRBJ1-1,NA,CASKVGRGNTEAFF,TGTGCCAGCAAGGTGGGGCGCGGGAACACTGAAGCTTTCTTT
NA,TRBV2,TRBJ2-3,TRBD2,CASSGLISGRETDTQYF,TGTGCCAGCAGTGGGTTGATTAGCGGGAGGGAGACAGATACGCAGTATTTT
NA,TRBV30,TRBJ1-6,TRBD1,CAWTGQGGSPLHF,TGTGCCTGGACCGGACAGGGAGGATCACCCCTCCACTTT
once,TRBV7-3,TRBJ1-1,NA,CASSFYRDTEAFF,TGTGCCAGCAGCTTCTACAGGGACACTGAAGCTTTCTTT
NA,TRBV28,TRBJ1-5,TRBD1,CASSATGYILDQPQHF,TGTGCCAGCAGCGCGACAGGGTACATTTTAGATCAGCCCCAGCATTTT
NA,TRBV20-1,TRBJ2-7,NA,CSASASSYEQYF,TGCAGTGCTAGTGCCTCCTCCTACGAGCAGTACTTC
few,TRBV11-3,TRBJ2-2,NA,CASSLRVENTGELFF,TGTGCCAGCAGCTTAAGAGTTGAGAACACCGGGGAGCTGTTTTTT
NA,TRBV6-6,TRBJ2-2,TRBD1,CASSRTGQGNTGELFF,TGTGCCAGCAGTCGAACGGGACAGGGTAACACCGGGGAGCTGTTTTTT
NA,TRBV5-1,TRBJ2-1,TRBD2,CASSGRLARSSYNEQFF,TGCGCCAGCAGCGGCAGACTAGCGAGGAGCTCCTACAATGAGCAGTTCTTC
NA,TRBV18,TRBJ1-2,TRBD1,CASSTGEERGYTF,TGTGCCAGCTCAACAGGGGAGGAGAGGGGCTACACCTTC
once,TRBV19,TRBJ1-5,TRBD1,CASNLDQGAEQPQHF,TGTGCCAGTAATCTAGATCAGGGGGCAGAGCAGCCCCAGCATTTT
once,TRBV6-5,TRBJ2-5,TRBD2,CASSPGLAGETQYF,TGTGCCAGCAGCCCGGGACTAGCGGGCGAGACCCAGTACTTC
NA,TRBV18,TRBJ1-4,NA,CASSPESAPREKLFF,TGTGCCAGCTCACCTGAGTCTGCACCCCGGGAAAAACTGTTTTTT
NA,TRBV19,TRBJ1-5,NA,CASSPSYYSGSNQPQHF,TGTGCCAGTAGTCCATCCTACTACTCTGGGAGCAATCAGCCCCAGCATTTT
NA,TRBV18,TRBJ1-4,TRBD1,CASSPFHGTGVATNEKLFF,TGTGCCAGCTCACCATTCCATGGGACAGGGGTTGCAACTAATGAAAAACTGTTTTTT
NA,TRBV5-1,TRBJ1-3,TRBD1,CASSLEGTGGTGNTIYF,TGCGCCAGCAGCTTGGAGGGGACAGGGGGTACGGGAAACACCATATATTTT
once,TRBV18,TRBJ2-6,TRBD1,CASSLRNVGTGSSGANVLTF,TGTGCCAGCTCACTCCGAAACGTTGGGACAGGGTCTTCTGGGGCCAACGTCCTGACTTTC
NA,TRBV7-2,TRBJ1-5,NA,CASSPGPLGANQPQHF,TGTGCCAGCAGCCCAGGACCCCTGGGGGCCAATCAGCCCCAGCATTTT
NA,TRBV11-3,TRBJ1-5,NA,CASSGDSYNQPQHF,TGTGCCAGCAGCGGAGACAGCTACAATCAGCCCCAGCATTTT
NA,TRBV4-1,TRBJ2-5,NA,CASSGAWGEETQYF,TGCGCCAGCAGCGGTGCCTGGGGGGAAGAGACCCAGTACTTC
NA,TRBV11-2,TRBJ1-6,NA,CASSLGLVGSPLHF,TGTGCCAGCAGCTTGGGTCTCGTGGGCTCACCCCTCCACTTT
NA,TRBV7-3,TRBJ2-7,NA,CASSLGQWDEQYF,TGTGCCAGCAGCTTAGGACAGTGGGACGAGCAGTACTTC
NA,TRBV7-7,TRBJ1-4,NA,CASGETQKGEKLFF,TGTGCTAGCGGAGAGACTCAAAAGGGGGAAAAACTGTTTTTT
NA,TRBV27,TRBJ2-6,NA,CASSLSRVSGANVLTF,TGTGCCAGCAGTTTATCGAGAGTCTCTGGGGCCAACGTCCTGACTTTC
NA,TRBV5-6,TRBJ2-7,NA,CASSLVGVARRGGEQYF,TGTGCCAGCAGCTTGGTTGGGGTGGCTCGCAGGGGAGGGGAGCAGTACTTC
NA,TRBV9,TRBJ1-2,NA,CASSVWSLDGYTF,TGTGCCAGCAGCGTTTGGAGCTTGGATGGCTACACCTTC
NA,TRBV7-8,TRBJ1-3,NA,CASSSTATHSGNTIYF,TGTGCCAGCAGCTCGACAGCGACCCACTCTGGAAACACCATATATTTT
NA,TRBV5-1,TRBJ2-5,NA,CASSLEPGVETQYF,TGCGCCAGCAGCTTGGAGCCCGGGGTGGAGACCCAGTACTTC
NA,TRBV4-2,TRBJ2-2,NA,CASSREQGIDTGELFF,TGTGCCAGCAGCCGAGAACAGGGTATCGACACCGGGGAGCTGTTTTTT
NA,TRBV29-1,TRBJ2-5,NA,CSVEGQGQETQYF,TGCAGCGTTGAAGGGCAGGGCCAAGAGACCCAGTACTTC
few,TRBV7-6,TRBJ2-1,TRBD2,CASSLWTSGVSSYNEQFF,TGTGCCAGCAGCCTATGGACTAGCGGGGTGAGCTCCTACAATGAGCAGTTCTTC
NA,TRBV19,TRBJ2-7,NA,CASSIGRPYEQYF,TGTGCCAGTAGTATCGGCAGGCCCTACGAGCAGTACTTC
NA,TRBV30,TRBJ2-1,TRBD2,CAWRWTSFNEQFF,TGTGCCTGGAGATGGACTAGTTTCAATGAGCAGTTCTTC
few,TRBV3-1/TRBV3-2,TRBJ1-4,TRBD1,CASSRDRDGEKLFF,TGTGCCAGCAGCAGGGACAGGGATGGGGAAAAACTGTTTTTT
NA,TRBV11-2,TRBJ1-4,TRBD1,CASSWGQGGEKLFF,TGTGCCAGCAGCTGGGGACAGGGCGGTGAAAAACTGTTTTTT
NA,TRBV5-4,TRBJ2-7,NA,CASSLGGYEQYF,TGTGCCAGCAGCTTGGGAGGGTACGAGCAGTACTTC
NA,TRBV3-1/TRBV3-2,TRBJ1-2,TRBD1,CASSQVTGLPTSNYGYTF,TGTGCCAGCAGCCAAGTGACAGGGTTACCTACCTCTAACTATGGCTACACCTTC
NA,TRBV10-3,TRBJ1-1,NA,CAISRVGANTEAFF,TGTGCCATCAGTAGGGTTGGGGCGAACACTGAAGCTTTCTTT
NA,TRBV14,TRBJ2-7,TRBD2,CASSRRTGGTSGLYEQYF,TGTGCCAGCAGCCGTCGAACCGGGGGGACTAGCGGGCTCTACGAGCAGTACTTC
NA,TRBV5-5,TRBJ2-5,NA,CASSPAGTLGSTQYF,TGTGCCAGCAGCCCGGCCGGGACTCTAGGAAGTACCCAGTACTTC
NA,TRBV25-1,TRBJ1-3,TRBD1,CASSESGQGGTIYF,TGTGCCAGCAGTGAATCAGGACAGGGAGGCACCATATATTTT
NA,TRBV4-2,TRBJ1-1,TRBD1,CASSHADRGSTEAFF,TGTGCCAGCAGCCACGCGGACAGGGGCAGCACTGAAGCTTTCTTT
NA,TRBV4-2,TRBJ2-5,TRBD2,CASSQVSSGGGETQYF,TGTGCCAGCAGCCAAGTATCTAGCGGGGGCGGAGAGACCCAGTACTTC
once,TRBV7-3,TRBJ2-2,TRBD2,CASSLTSGINLGAGELFF,TGTGCCAGCAGCTTGACTAGCGGGATAAACTTGGGGGCCGGGGAGCTGTTTTTT
NA,TRBV11-3,TRBJ1-1,TRBD1,CASGKGANTEAFF,TGTGCCAGCGGGAAGGGGGCTAACACTGAAGCTTTCTTT
few,TRBV5-6,TRBJ1-2,NA,CASSLAQGRGYTF,TGTGCCAGCAGCTTGGCACAGGGAAGGGGCTACACCTTC
NA,TRBV6-5,TRBJ1-6,NA,CASSFSSNSPLHF,TGTGCCAGCAGTTTCAGTTCCAATTCACCCCTCCACTTT
NA,TRBV2,TRBJ1-4,TRBD1,CATSGTAATNEKLFF,TGTGCCACCTCCGGGACAGCTGCAACTAATGAAAAACTGTTTTTT
NA,TRBV6-5,TRBJ1-5,NA,CASSYGAGAGQPQHF,TGTGCCAGCAGTTACGGTGCAGGGGCAGGTCAGCCCCAGCATTTT
NA,TRBV5-1,TRBJ2-5,NA,CASSSGAQETQYF,TGCGCCAGCAGCTCAGGGGCACAAGAGACCCAGTACTTC
NA,TRBV10-3,TRBJ2-7,TRBD1,CAISERQGLENEQYF,TGTGCCATCAGTGAGCGACAGGGCCTTGAGAACGAGCAGTACTTC
few,TRBV4-1,TRBJ1-1,NA,CASSQEGTANTEAFF,TGCGCCAGCAGCCAAGAGGGCACAGCCAACACTGAAGCTTTCTTT
NA,TRBV6-1,TRBJ1-3,NA,CASSEYPGNSGNTIYF,TGTGCCAGCAGTGAATACCCAGGGAACTCTGGAAACACCATATATTTT